The next 13 T cell receptor beta chains were all read from a single sample in a study of blood T cell repertoires in COVID-19. TCRdb's table, derived via immunoSEQ multiplex PCR, lists solely in-frame clones and lacks some. The table records 88,000 or so clones, 65% to 90% of them present only once. The sequencing input was peripheral blood. The source is a man in his fifties or sixties with acute or convalescent COVID-19.

The J gene is TRBJ2-3, the V gene TRBV4-3, with D uncertain. Germline lookup yields CDR1 LGHNA and CDR2 YSLEER. CDR3 length equals 15 residues. Trimming took 0 bases from V and 0 from J, leaving 7 bases between them. The CDR3 is CASSQDVLSTDTQYF. DNA for the CDR3: TGCGCCAGCAGCCAAGATGTTTTAAGCACAGATACGCAGTATTTT.

V and J are TRBV4-2 and TRBJ2-2; tentatively, D is TRBD1 (6 bases). The germline gives CDR1 LGHNA, CDR2 YNFKEQ. Between the trimmed V and J ends, which lost 0 bases and 3 bases, there was a span of 11 bases. The CDR3 totals 16 residues. CDR3 sequence: CASSQEAGADTGELFF. CDR3 nucleotide sequence: TGTGCCAGCAGCCAAGAGGCAGGGGCGGACACCGGGGAGCTGTTTTTT.

The CDR3 protein is CASSASGFQSYEQYF. The DNA for the CDR3 is TGCGCCAGCAGCGCGTCGGGGTTTCAATCCTACGAGCAGTACTTC. This chain links TRBV5-1 with TRBJ2-7, with D tentatively TRBD2 (5 bases). Per the germline V gene, CDR1 is SGHRS and CDR2 is YFSETQ. Trimming took off 4 bases at V and 1 base at J, with 15 bases between the two ends. The CDR3 loop spans 15 amino acids.

The V call is TRBV7-2, the J call TRBJ2-1; 9 bases are shared with TRBD1. Germline lookup yields CDR1 SGHTA and CDR2 FQGNSA. This CDR3 contains 15 residues. The V and J ends lost 4 bases and 3 bases, in that order; junction bases with no gene match: 4. The CDR3 sequence: CASSSPGQGYNEQFF. For the CDR3, the DNA is TGTGCCAGCAGCTCGCCGGGACAGGGCTACAATGAGCAGTTCTTC.

This clone was found a few times. The chain uses TRBV19 and TRBJ1-6, with TRBD1 as a possible D gene (5 bases). The CDR3 covers 14 residues. Germline CDR1 is LNHDA and CDR2 is SQIVND (reference sequence). Trimming took 4 bases from V and 5 from J, leaving 9 bases between them. The DNA for the CDR3 is TGTGCCAGTAGTAGGACAATGAATAATTCACCCCTCCACTTT. Translated, it gives CASSRTMNNSPLHF.

V gene TRBV5-1 combines with J gene TRBJ2-1; possibly TRBD1 for D (5 bases). Per the germline V gene, CDR1 is SGHRS and CDR2 is YFSETQ. Trimming took off 6 bases at V and 3 bases at J, with 10 bases between the two ends. The CDR3 spans 13 residues. CDR3 bases: TGCGCCAGCAATACAGGAAACTACAATGAGCAGTTCTTC. Protein: CASNTGNYNEQFF.

The genes are TRBV5-6 and TRBJ2-3, with 10 bases identical to TRBD2. The CDR3 runs to 14 residues. V was clipped by 2 bases and J by 6 bases; unmatched bases: 3. Germline CDR1 reads SGHDT; CDR2 reads YYEEEE. The CDR3 loop reads CASSFSGREDTQYF. CDR3 coding DNA: TGTGCCAGCAGCTTCAGCGGGAGGGAGGATACGCAGTATTTT.

This chain joins TRBV7-2 and TRBJ2-2; D is possibly TRBD1 (6 bases). Germline V gene data show CDR1 as SGHTA and CDR2 as FQGNSA. The CDR3 is made up of 16 amino acids. Between the trimmed V and J ends, which lost 5 bases and 4 bases, there was a span of 17 bases. CDR3 DNA: TGTGCCAGCAGCCAACACACAGGGATACGCACCGGGGAGCTGTTTTTT. This translates into CASSQHTGIRTGELFF.

About this clone itself: The same CDR3 arises from other DNA sequences in this sample as well. The chain is built from TRBV7-3 and TRBJ1-4; D unclear. Germline assignment: CDR1 SGHTA and CDR2 FQGTGA. The CDR3 extends over 13 amino acids. Trimming pared 5 bases from V and 8 bases from J, leaving 12 bases between. The CDR3 region is CASSLSGGEKLFF. The CDR3 region has the DNA TGTGCCAGCAGCCTAAGCGGCGGGGAAAAACTGTTTTTT.

This clone was seen a single time. The gene calls are TRBV7-9 and TRBJ2-1; the match to TRBD2 covers 8 bases. CDR3 length: 13 residues. V lost 5 bases, J lost 7 bases, and 4 bases stayed unmatched. Germline lookup yields CDR1 SEHNR and CDR2 FQNEAQ (reference sequence). This chain's CDR3 is CASSGLAANEQFF. The CDR3 DNA follows: TGTGCCAGCAGCGGACTAGCCGCGAATGAGCAGTTCTTC.

This chain connects TRBV20-1 to TRBJ1-4; the match to TRBD1 covers 7 bases. The ends lost 3 bases at V and 5 bases at J; junction bases unmatched: 6. The CDR3 extends over 14 amino acids. Germline values: CDR1 DFQATT, CDR2 SNEGSKA (reference sequence). CDR3 DNA: TGCAGTGCTAGTTCCCCACAGGGGAATGAAAAACTGTTTTTT. Translated, it gives CSASSPQGNEKLFF.

This clone was detected only once. The CDR3 nucleotides are TGTGCCAGCAGTGGGGACAGGGGGCCAGGACAGAATGAGCAGTTCTTC. This encodes CASSGDRGPGQNEQFF. The rearrangement links TRBV2 to TRBJ2-1, with TRBD1 identical over 12 bases. The germline V gene has CDR1 SNHLY and CDR2 FYNNEI. This CDR3 region has 16 residues. The V segment lost 4 bases and the J segment 7 bases; nucleotides outside the gene matches: 8. Together with reference TRBV2 and TRBJ2-1, the CDR3 gives the full variable domain: EPEVTQTPSHQVTQMGQEVILRCVPISNHLYFYWYRQILGQKVEFLVSFYNNEISEKSEIFDDQFSVERPDGSNFTLKIRSTKLEDSAMYFCASSGDRGPGQNEQFFGPGTRLTVL.

This chain uses TRBV18 with TRBJ1-2; possibly TRBD1 for D (6 bases). The CDR3 has 15 residues. Trimming took 0 bases from V and 3 from J, leaving 11 bases between them. Germline V gene lookup returns CDR1 KGHSH and CDR2 LQKENI. CDR3 in DNA: TGTGCCAGCTCACCACCCGCGGGGGGCGACTATGGCTACACCTTC. This encodes CASSPPAGGDYGYTF.